The TCR beta chain described here comes from a study of cytomegalovirus exposure and HLA in healthy donors. V trimming: 0 bases; J trimming: 10 bases; junction bases outside the gene matches: 9. Germline values: CDR1 SSHAT, CDR2 FNYEAQ (reference sequence). CDR3 length equals 16 residues. Worth noting for this clone: Its antigen is unknown.

General study points: The tendency of first-cohort TCR clusters to co-occur in the roughly 110 validation repertoires was the finding of a later analysis.

Generated by immunoSEQ multiplex PCR, the TCRdb table keeps only in-frame clones and is missing some. Of more than 90,000 clones in the sample, more than 70% are singletons; the top ten hold nearly 5%. This chain links TRBV7-7 with TRBJ2-1; TRBD2 matches 10 bases. The sequenced sample was PBMCs. This TCR was recovered from a man between 18 and 29 years old in good health and CMV-seronegative. The CDR3 region has the DNA TGTGCCAGCAGCTTAGCCGGACTAGCGGAAGGGCGGGAGCAGTTCTTC. This encodes CASSLAGLAEGREQFF.